This TCR beta chain was identified during a study of T cells after yellow fever vaccination (dated 2019 in TCRdb). For context, the study as a whole: The SMART-Seq v4 Ultra Low Input RNA kit was used to prepare libraries from fractions with low cell numbers. To track T-cell clones before and after primary and booster YFV17D yellow fever vaccination, bulk TCR alpha and beta repertoires were sequenced longitudinally. Two healthy male donors, one aged 18 to 30 and one aged 30 to 40 years, were included in the cohort. Bulk PBMC replicates and cell subsets were isolated from blood drawn at multiple timepoints before and after both primary and secondary immunization. On the study overall, not on this receptor specifically: The secondary T-cell response was found to be weaker but faster than the primary response, with a peak reached on day 5 rather than on day 15. A small fraction of clonotypes showed up in both the CD4 and CD8 compartments, probably as a result of convergent recombination. Most clones expanded after primary vaccination were re-detected after the booster (almost 97% of CD4 and around nine tenths of CD8), suggesting broad memory maintenance. The study included only a couple of donors, which limits how far the findings can be generalized. FACS-sorted repertoires could contain abundant contaminating clonotypes from the bulk population, so computational filtering was required.

Explained via the paper, the treatment or condition label denotes: live attenuated yellow fever vaccine strain. A standard Ficoll-Paque protocol was used to isolate PBMCs from peripheral blood. Dynabeads CD4 and CD8 positive selection kits were used to isolate CD4 and CD8 T-cell fractions. TriZol was used to extract RNA from bulk PBMCs, from CD4 and CD8 fractions, and from dextramer-positive and dextramer-negative fractions. Reading the germline V gene (reference sequence) gives CDR1 LNHNV and CDR2 YYDKDF. The CDR3 covers 13 residues, taking in both the cysteine and the phenylalanine. Of all the DNA, just the CDR3 is kept, 39 bases in frame from base 1. The V and J ends are trimmed by 0 bases and 12 bases, leaving 12 bases between them. The instrument was an Illumina NovaSeq 6000. TCR cDNA was synthesized by 5'RACE template switching, which introduced a universal primer site and unique molecular identifiers. Priming for cDNA synthesis came from both the TCR alpha and TCR beta constant segments. Libraries were amplified in two PCR steps, with sample barcodes and sequencing adapters added in the second step. Libraries were sequenced on Illumina HiSeq 2500 (2x100 bp) or NovaSeq (2x150 bp). The authors' analysis ran thus. MIGEC handled demultiplexing of reads and collapsing into UMI consensus sequences, while MiXCR performed V(D)J alignment. Vaccine-responding clonotypes were identified with edgeR using replicate PBMC samples, with FDR below 0.01 and a log2 fold change above 5 up to day 15 being required. CD4 or CD8 identity was assigned to each bulk clonotype according to whether the clonotype was present at higher abundance in the sequenced CD4 repertoire or the sequenced CD8 repertoire. The public reads were reprocessed in TCRdb via fastp at Q25 and MiXCR, keeping in-frame beta chains. Rows merge per CDR3 protein into single entries with the most common DNA and genes. The V and J calls come from TCRdb's annotation, not from the publication. A total of more than 95,000 distinct CDR3 sequences appear in this sample, roughly 8.2% of them only once. Almost 40% of the sample belongs to the ten largest clones.

Points on this clonotype: There is no known antigen for this receptor. No base quality values were provided; no much bigger clone lies one nucleotide off.

Here the sequenced sample was CD8+ T cells sorted from PBMCs, taken on the day of the yellow fever booster vaccination. This chain is built from TRBV15 and TRBJ2-1, with the D segment identity uncertain. This TCR derives from a man younger than 35 who received the YFV17D yellow fever vaccine. The CDR3 sequence is CATSRDTANAQFF. The nucleotides read TGTGCCACCAGCAGAGATACCGCAAACGCGCAGTTCTTC.